This T cell receptor beta chain was recovered during a study of circulating CD8 cells and anti-PD-1 response in melanoma. Each library started from around 15 ng of total RNA using the QIAseq Immune Repertoire TCR panel. TCRdb re-analysed the reads in MiXCR, keeping a single row per CDR3 protein. This sample has some 960 distinct CDR3 sequences, with roughly 7.2% found just once. This clonotype counts as medium-sized (0.01 to 0.1%). Four subsets defined by PD-1 and/or TIGIT were sorted from live CD3+CD8+TCRalphabeta+ cells. The source is a human donor with melanoma. Sample: CD8+ T cells from PBMCs, taken at baseline or after one month of anti-PD-1 therapy (not recorded which).

CDR3 in amino acids: CASSQTGGGRGDTQYF. In nucleotides, the CDR3 is TGTGCCAGCAGCCAAACCGGGGGCGGGAGGGGAGATACGCAGTATTTT. This sequence joins TRBV6-5 and TRBJ2-3; 9 bases match TRBD2. The CDR3 has 16 residues. The germline V gene encodes CDR1 MNHEY and CDR2 SVGAGI. V dropped 6 bases and J dropped 5; count of bases not matched to a gene: 12.